The sequence of this TCR beta chain was determined in a study of blood T cells in healthy people across ages. Using a J-beta primer mix together with a sample-barcoded 5' primer, a second PCR was run for about 6 to 12 cycles. MiXCR, applied by TCRdb to the 5' RACE reads, yields one record per CDR3 protein. The sample contains about 1,800,000 distinct CDR3 sequences, 25% to 30% of which appear only once. The V gene's germline CDR1 is SGDLS and CDR2 YYNGEE. Trimming pared 3 bases from V and 9 bases from J, leaving 16 bases between. The CDR3 is 14 amino acids. Notes on the study in general: Observed TCR beta diversity per million T cells went down as age went up. This fall followed a roughly linear course with age.

This clonotype was picked up one time. Its antigen remains unidentified. J is TRBJ2-1 and V is TRBV9; D is unclear. Sequences were obtained from blood. This TCR derives from a woman in her twenties or thirties in good health. This CDR3 is CASSGRYASTEQFF. CDR3 DNA: TGTGCCAGCAGCGGCCGCTACGCCTCTACTGAGCAGTTCTTC.